The sample holds one count of the clone carrying this T cell receptor beta chain. Its matching antigen is unknown. This entry belongs to a study of memory B cells and T cells in multiple sclerosis. Only in-frame clones appear in the TCRdb table, and some are missing; sequencing was by immunoSEQ multiplex PCR. The table has about 12,000 clones, 80% to 90% seen once; the top ten hold about 2.5%. Germline lookup yields CDR1 SNHLY and CDR2 FYNNEI. Between the trimmed V and J ends, which lost 10 bases and 2 bases, there was a span of 18 bases. This CDR3 is 14 amino acids long. Stimulus-free culture yielded autoproliferating CFSE-dim and non-proliferating CFSE-high T cells, each sequenced separately. Fewer than 55 million CFSE-labeled PBMCs were cultured around 7 days unstimulated, then replicate wells were pooled. Without exogenous stimuli, around 0.47 uM CFSE-labeled PBMCs were cultured serum-free. General study results and limits: Compartments had unequal clone-set sizes, affecting shared clonotype counts.

The sample taken for sequencing was PBMCs from blood kept in culture. V is TRBV2 and J is TRBJ2-7, with TRBD1 as a possible D gene (5 bases). The origin of this receptor is a human donor with multiple sclerosis. The CDR3 DNA is TGTGCCACCCGCCTACAGGTTCTACCCTACGAGCAGTACTTC. Translation gives CATRLQVLPYEQYF.